This entry is about one T cell receptor (beta chain). Assay used: immunoSEQ multiplex PCR; TCRdb lists only in-frame clones, some missing. In the table there are some 1.5 million clones, under 99% of which are singletons. These data are taken from a study of shared clonotypes between healthy human individuals. This CDR3 has 15 amino acids. V was trimmed by 2 bases and J by 2 bases, leaving 13 bases between them. The V gene's germline CDR1 is SGHTA and CDR2 FQGTGA. This clonotype was sampled from a man between 25 and 39 years old in good health. Material for sequencing was naive CD4+ T cells sorted from blood. Subset: CD45RA+ positively selected. This rearrangement joins TRBV7-3 to TRBJ2-7; maybe TRBD1 (5 bases). The DNA of the CDR3 is TGTGCCAGCAGCTTATTGGGCGGACACCCCTACGAGCAGTACTTC. This translates into CASSLLGGHPYEQYF.